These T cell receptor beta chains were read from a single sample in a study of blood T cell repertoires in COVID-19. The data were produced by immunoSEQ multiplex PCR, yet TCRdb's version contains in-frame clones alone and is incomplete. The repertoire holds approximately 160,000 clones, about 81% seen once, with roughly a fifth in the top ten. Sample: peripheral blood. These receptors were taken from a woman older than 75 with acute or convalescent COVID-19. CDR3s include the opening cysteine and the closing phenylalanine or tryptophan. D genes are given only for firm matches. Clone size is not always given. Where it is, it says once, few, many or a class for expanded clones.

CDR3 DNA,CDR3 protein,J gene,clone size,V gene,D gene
TGCGCCAGCAGCCTAGAATCGGACAGGAACACTGAAGCTTTCTTT,CASSLESDRNTEAFF,TRBJ1-1,NA,TRBV4-1,NA
TGTGCCAGCAGCACCGGGACAGGGGGCTATGGCTACACCTTC,CASSTGTGGYGYTF,TRBJ1-2,once,TRBV5-6,TRBD1
TGTGCCAGCAGGGTAGTCACAGATACGCAGTATTTT,CASRVVTDTQYF,TRBJ2-3,NA,TRBV6-5,NA
TGTGCCAGCAGCCCCCGCGGAGACCATCTATCGGGCGAGCAGTACTTC,CASSPRGDHLSGEQYF,TRBJ2-7,NA,TRBV9,NA
TGTGCCAGCAGTTCAGGGAATAATTCACCCCTCCACTTT,CASSSGNNSPLHF,TRBJ1-6,NA,TRBV5-4,NA
TGTGCCTGGACGATGGGACAGGGGTCAGATACGCAGTATTTT,CAWTMGQGSDTQYF,TRBJ2-3,NA,TRBV30,TRBD1
TGCGCCAGCAGCCAAGCTTACGGGACTAGAGGGCTCACAGATACGCAGTATTTT,CASSQAYGTRGLTDTQYF,TRBJ2-3,NA,TRBV4-1,TRBD2
TGTGCCAGCAGCCAAGAGGGGACAGACTATAGCAATCAGCCCCAGCATTTT,CASSQEGTDYSNQPQHF,TRBJ1-5,NA,TRBV4-2,TRBD1
TGTGCCATCAGTGAGTCTTGGCGGGGGTCATCCGATACGCAGTATTTT,CAISESWRGSSDTQYF,TRBJ2-3,once,TRBV10-3,TRBD2
TGTGCCAGCAGCCCCCGACGGGGACAGACTAACACTGAAGCTTTCTTT,CASSPRRGQTNTEAFF,TRBJ1-1,once,TRBV7-9,TRBD1
TGTGCCAGCTCATCCGGACAGATCCAAGAGACCCAGTACTTC,CASSSGQIQETQYF,TRBJ2-5,NA,TRBV18,NA
TGTGCTAGCAGCTTGGGGCTGGGGGGGCCAGATACGCAGTATTTT,CASSLGLGGPDTQYF,TRBJ2-3,few,TRBV7-7,NA
TGTGCCAGCAGCTTGGCCTCGAACACTGAAGCTTTCTTT,CASSLASNTEAFF,TRBJ1-1,NA,TRBV5-5,NA
TGCGCCAGCGGATCGACTAGCGGGAGTTACAATGAGCAGTTCTTC,CASGSTSGSYNEQFF,TRBJ2-1,once,TRBV5-1,TRBD2
TGTGCCAGTAGTACTAGCGGGGGGTACAATGAGCAGTTCTTC,CASSTSGGYNEQFF,TRBJ2-1,NA,TRBV19,TRBD2
TGTGCCAGCCGGCTCCCCGTTGGAGGGGCAAATAGCAATCAGCCCCAGCATTTT,CASRLPVGGANSNQPQHF,TRBJ1-5,NA,TRBV28,NA
TGTGCCAGCAGCGGGACAGGAGATACGCAGTATTTT,CASSGTGDTQYF,TRBJ2-3,NA,TRBV5-5,TRBD1
TGTGCCAGCAGCGTAGTTGGGCAGGCTGGAAACACCATATATTTT,CASSVVGQAGNTIYF,TRBJ1-3,NA,TRBV9,NA
TGTGCCAGCAGCGAACTACCGAGAGCTAACTCTGGGGCCAACGTCCTGACTTTC,CASSELPRANSGANVLTF,TRBJ2-6,NA,TRBV7-3,NA
TGTGCCAGCAGCTTGGACAGCGGAGGCAATCAGCCCCAGCATTTT,CASSLDSGGNQPQHF,TRBJ1-5,NA,TRBV5-4,NA
TGTGCCAGCAGTGACCTTGGACTACTCTACGAGCAGTACTTC,CASSDLGLLYEQYF,TRBJ2-7,NA,TRBV2,NA
TGTGCCAGCAGCTTGGGACAGGAGTTCAATCAGCCCCAGCATTTT,CASSLGQEFNQPQHF,TRBJ1-5,NA,TRBV5-6,NA
TGTGCCAGTTCGGACAGGGCAGACTCCTACGAGCAGTACTTC,CASSDRADSYEQYF,TRBJ2-7,few,TRBV19,TRBD1
TGTGCCAGCAGTACCACCGGCAGGGGTGGATCCTACGAGCAGTACTTC,CASSTTGRGGSYEQYF,TRBJ2-7,once,TRBV28,NA
TGTGCCAGCAGCTCGCGGACAGGAGGGGGGGAAAAACTGTTTTTT,CASSSRTGGGEKLFF,TRBJ1-4,NA,TRBV7-9,TRBD1
TGTGCCAGCAGTACCCCGGCAGGGCCTTACTCTGGGGCCAACGTCCTGACTTTC,CASSTPAGPYSGANVLTF,TRBJ2-6,NA,TRBV28,NA
TGTGCCAGCAGCCCCCAGGGACAGCGATATGGTTCACCCCTCCACTTT,CASSPQGQRYGSPLHF,TRBJ1-6,NA,TRBV4-2,TRBD1
TGTGCCAGCAGCTTGGGAGGGGGACCTACAAGCACAGATACGCAGTATTTT,CASSLGGGPTSTDTQYF,TRBJ2-3,NA,TRBV5-4,NA